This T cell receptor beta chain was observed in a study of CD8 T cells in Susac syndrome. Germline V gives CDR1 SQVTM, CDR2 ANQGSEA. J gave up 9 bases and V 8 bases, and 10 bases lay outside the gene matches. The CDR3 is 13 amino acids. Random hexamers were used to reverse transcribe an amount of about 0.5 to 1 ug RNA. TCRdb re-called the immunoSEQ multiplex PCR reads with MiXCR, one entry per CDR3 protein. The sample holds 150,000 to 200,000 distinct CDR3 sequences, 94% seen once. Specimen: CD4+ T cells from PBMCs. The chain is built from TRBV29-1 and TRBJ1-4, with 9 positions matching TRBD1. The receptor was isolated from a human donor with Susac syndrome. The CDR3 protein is CSIGQGRVKKLFF. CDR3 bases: TGCAGCATCGGACAGGGGAGGGTGAAAAAACTGTTTTTT.